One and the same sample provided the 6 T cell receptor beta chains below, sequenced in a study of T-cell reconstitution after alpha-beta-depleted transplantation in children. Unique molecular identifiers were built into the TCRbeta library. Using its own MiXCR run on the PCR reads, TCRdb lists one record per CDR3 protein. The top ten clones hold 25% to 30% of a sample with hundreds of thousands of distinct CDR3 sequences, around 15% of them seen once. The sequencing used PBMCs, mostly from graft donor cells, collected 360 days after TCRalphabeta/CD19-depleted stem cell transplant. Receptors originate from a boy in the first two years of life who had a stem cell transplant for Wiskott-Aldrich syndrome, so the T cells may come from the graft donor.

The DNA for the CDR3 is TGCAGCGTTGAAGGGACCCTCAGTGGGGATGGGGAGACCCAGTACTTC. This gives the protein CSVEGTLSGDGETQYF. This rearrangement joins TRBV29-1 to TRBJ2-5, with unresolved D. V gave up 1 base and J gave up 5 bases, with 20 bases separating them. Germline V gene data show CDR1 as SQVTM and CDR2 as ANQGSEA. The CDR3 contains 16 residues.

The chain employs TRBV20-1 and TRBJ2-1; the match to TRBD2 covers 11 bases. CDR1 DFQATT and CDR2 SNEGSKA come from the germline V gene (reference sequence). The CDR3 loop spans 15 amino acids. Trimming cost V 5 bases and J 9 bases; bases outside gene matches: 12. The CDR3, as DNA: TGCAGTGCTGCCGACCTAGCGGGAGGATGGGGTGAGCAGTTCTTC. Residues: CSAADLAGGWGEQFF.

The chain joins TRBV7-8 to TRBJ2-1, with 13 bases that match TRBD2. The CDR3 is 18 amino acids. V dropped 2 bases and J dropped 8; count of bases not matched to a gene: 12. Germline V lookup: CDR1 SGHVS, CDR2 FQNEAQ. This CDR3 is CASSLFVLAGGPYHEQFF. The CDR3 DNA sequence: TGTGCCAGCAGCTTATTCGTACTAGCGGGAGGGCCTTACCATGAGCAGTTCTTC. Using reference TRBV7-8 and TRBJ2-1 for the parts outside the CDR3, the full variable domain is GAGVSQSPRYKVAKRGQDVALRCDPISGHVSLFWYQQALGQGPEFLTYFQNEAQLDKSGLPSDRFFAERPEGSVSTLKIQRTQQEDSAVYLCASSLFVLAGGPYHEQFFGPGTRLTVL.

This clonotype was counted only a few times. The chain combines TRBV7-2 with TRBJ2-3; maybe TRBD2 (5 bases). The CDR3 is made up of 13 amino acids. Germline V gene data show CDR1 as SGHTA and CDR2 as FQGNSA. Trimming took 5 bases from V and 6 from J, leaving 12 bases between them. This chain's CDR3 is CASSIGRVDTQYF. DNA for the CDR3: TGTGCCAGCAGCATCGGGCGGGTGGATACGCAGTATTTT.

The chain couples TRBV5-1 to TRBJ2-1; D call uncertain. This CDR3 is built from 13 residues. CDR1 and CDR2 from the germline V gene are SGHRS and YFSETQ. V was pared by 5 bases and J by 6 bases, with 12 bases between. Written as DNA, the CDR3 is TGCGCCAGCAGTGTAGGACCCATCAATGAGCAGTTCTTC. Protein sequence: CASSVGPINEQFF.

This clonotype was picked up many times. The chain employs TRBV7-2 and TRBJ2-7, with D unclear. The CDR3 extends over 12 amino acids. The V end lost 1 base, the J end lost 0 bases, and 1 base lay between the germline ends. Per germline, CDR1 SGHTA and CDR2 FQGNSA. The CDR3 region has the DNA TGTGCCAGCAGCTTAGTCTCCTACGAGCAGTACTTC. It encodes CASSLVSYEQYF.